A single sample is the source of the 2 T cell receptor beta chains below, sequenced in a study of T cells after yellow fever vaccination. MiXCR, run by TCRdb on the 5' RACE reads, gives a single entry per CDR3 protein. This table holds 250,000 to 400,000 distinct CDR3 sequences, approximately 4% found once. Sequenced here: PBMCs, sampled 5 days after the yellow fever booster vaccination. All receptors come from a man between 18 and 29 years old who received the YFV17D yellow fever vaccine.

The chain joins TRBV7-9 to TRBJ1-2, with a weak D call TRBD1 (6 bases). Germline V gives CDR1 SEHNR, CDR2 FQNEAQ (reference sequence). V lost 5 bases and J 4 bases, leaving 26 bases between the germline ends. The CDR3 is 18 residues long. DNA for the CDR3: TGTGCCAGCAGCCAAAACGGCGCCGCAGGGGCCCTAACCTATGGCTACACCTTC. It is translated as CASSQNGAAGALTYGYTF.

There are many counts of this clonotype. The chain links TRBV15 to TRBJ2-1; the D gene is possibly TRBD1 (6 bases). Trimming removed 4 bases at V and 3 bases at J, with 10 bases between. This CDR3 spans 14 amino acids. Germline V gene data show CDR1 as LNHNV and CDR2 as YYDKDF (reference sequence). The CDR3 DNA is TGTGCCACCAGCACGTGGACAGACTACAATGAGCAGTTCTTC. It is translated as CATSTWTDYNEQFF.